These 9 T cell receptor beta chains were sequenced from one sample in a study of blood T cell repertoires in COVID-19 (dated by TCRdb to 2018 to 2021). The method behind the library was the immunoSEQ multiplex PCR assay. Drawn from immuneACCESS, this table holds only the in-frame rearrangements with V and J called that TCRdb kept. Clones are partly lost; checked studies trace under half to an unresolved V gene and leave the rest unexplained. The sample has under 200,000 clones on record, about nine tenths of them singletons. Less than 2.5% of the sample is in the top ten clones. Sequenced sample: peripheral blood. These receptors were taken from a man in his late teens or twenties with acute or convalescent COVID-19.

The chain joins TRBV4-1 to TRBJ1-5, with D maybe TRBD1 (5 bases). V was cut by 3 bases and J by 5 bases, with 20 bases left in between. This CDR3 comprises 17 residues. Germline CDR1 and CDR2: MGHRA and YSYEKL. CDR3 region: CASSQGETSQGYQPQHF. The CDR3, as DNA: TGCGCCAGCAGCCAGGGCGAGACATCTCAGGGTTATCAGCCCCAGCATTTT.

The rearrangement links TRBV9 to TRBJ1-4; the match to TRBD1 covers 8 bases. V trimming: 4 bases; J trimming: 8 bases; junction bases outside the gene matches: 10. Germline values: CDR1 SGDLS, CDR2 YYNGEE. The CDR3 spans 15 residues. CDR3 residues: CASSTGQGWGEKLFF. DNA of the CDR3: TGTGCCAGCAGCACCGGACAGGGTTGGGGAGAAAAACTGTTTTTT.

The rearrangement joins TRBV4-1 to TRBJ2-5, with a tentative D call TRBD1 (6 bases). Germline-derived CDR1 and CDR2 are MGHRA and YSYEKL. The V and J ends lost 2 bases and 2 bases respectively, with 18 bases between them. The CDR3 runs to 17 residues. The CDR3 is CASSQLGRSTGQETQYF. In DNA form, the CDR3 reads TGCGCCAGCAGCCAATTAGGGCGTAGTACAGGGCAAGAGACCCAGTACTTC.

CDR3 DNA: TGCGCCAGTGGGACAGGGTGGGAGACCCAGTACTTC. Amino acid sequence: CASGTGWETQYF. The J gene is TRBJ2-5, the V gene TRBV5-1, with 9 bases lining up with TRBD1. The CDR3 spans 12 residues. Germline CDR1 is SGHRS and CDR2 is YFSETQ. Losses at the gene ends were 8 bases for V and 5 bases for J; bases not matched to a gene: 4.

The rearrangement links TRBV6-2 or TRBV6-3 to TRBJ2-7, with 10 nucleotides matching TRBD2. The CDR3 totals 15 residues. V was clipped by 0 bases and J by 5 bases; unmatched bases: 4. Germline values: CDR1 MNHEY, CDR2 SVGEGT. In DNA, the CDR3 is TGTGCCAGCAGTTACTCGCTAGCGGGAGTGAACGAGCAGTACTTC. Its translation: CASSYSLAGVNEQYF.

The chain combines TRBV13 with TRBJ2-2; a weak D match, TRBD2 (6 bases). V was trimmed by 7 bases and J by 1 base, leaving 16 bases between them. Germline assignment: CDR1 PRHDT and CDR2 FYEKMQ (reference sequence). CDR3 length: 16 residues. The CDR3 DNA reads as TGTGCCAGCACCCCGGGCCCCGGGGGGAACACCGGGGAGCTGTTTTTT. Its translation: CASTPGPGGNTGELFF.

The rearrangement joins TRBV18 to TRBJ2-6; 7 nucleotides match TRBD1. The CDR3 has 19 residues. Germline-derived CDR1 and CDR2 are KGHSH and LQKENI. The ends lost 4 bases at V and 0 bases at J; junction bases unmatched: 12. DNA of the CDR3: TGTGCCAGCTCACAATTACAGGGGTCACCTAGCTCTGGGGCCAACGTCCTGACTTTC. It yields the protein CASSQLQGSPSSGANVLTF.

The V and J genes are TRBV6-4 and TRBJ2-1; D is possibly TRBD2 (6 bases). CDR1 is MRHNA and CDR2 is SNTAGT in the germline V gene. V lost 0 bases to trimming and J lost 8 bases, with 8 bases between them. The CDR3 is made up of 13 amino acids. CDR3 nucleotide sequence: TGTGCCAGCAGTGACTCGGAGCGGGATGAGCAGTTCTTC. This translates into CASSDSERDEQFF.

For the CDR3, the DNA is TGCGCCAGCAGCCCAAGCGTAGCGGGGATATCCTACGAGCAGTACTTC. Amino acids: CASSPSVAGISYEQYF. V usage is TRBV5-1 and J usage is TRBJ2-7, with TRBD2 matching 8 bases. Germline V CDR1 and CDR2: SGHRS, YFSETQ. The J segment lost 1 base and the V segment lost 4 bases, leaving 10 bases of the junction unmatched. The CDR3 extends over 16 amino acids.